This T cell receptor beta chain was captured in a study of blood T cell repertoires in COVID-19. In the study overall: The United States, Italy and Spain provided the acute and convalescent COVID-19 samples. T cells, B-cell-depleted T cells, or PBMCs provided the cDNA or gDNA that served as material.

V shed 4 bases and J shed 5 bases, with 22 bases lying between them. CDR3 length: 16 amino acids. The germline V gene has CDR1 SGDLS and CDR2 YYNGEE. Sequencing used immunoSEQ multiplex PCR; TCRdb keeps in-frame clones, though not all of them. The sample yields around 200,000 clones, approximately 90% seen once. The sequencing sample was made of peripheral blood. The chain has TRBV9 and TRBJ2-7, with TRBD2 as a possible D gene (6 bases). This TCR was sampled from a woman under 30 who had recovered from COVID-19. The CDR3 nucleotides read TGTGCCAGCAGCCCAAGGGGCCGGGGGTCTTTGGACGAGCAGTACTTC. Its protein is CASSPRGRGSLDEQYF. The full variable domain, completed using reference TRBV9 and TRBJ2-7, is DSGVTQTPKHLITATGQRVTLRCSPRSGDLSVYWYQQSLDQGLQFLIQYYNGEERAKGNILERFSAQQFPDLHSELNLSSLELGDSALYFCASSPRGRGSLDEQYFGPGTRLTVT.